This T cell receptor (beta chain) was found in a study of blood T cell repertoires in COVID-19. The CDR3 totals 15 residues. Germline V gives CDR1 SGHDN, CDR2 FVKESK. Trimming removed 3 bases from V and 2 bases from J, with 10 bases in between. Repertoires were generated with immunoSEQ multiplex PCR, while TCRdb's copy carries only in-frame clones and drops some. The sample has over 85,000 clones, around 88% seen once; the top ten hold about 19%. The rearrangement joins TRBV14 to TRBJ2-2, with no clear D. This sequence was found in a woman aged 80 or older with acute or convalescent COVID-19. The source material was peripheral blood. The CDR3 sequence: CASSQRQINTGELFF. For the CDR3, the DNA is TGTGCCAGCAGCCAGCGACAAATAAACACCGGGGAGCTGTTTTTT.